The sequence of this TCR beta chain was determined in a study of T cells in tumors after PD-1 blockade (dated by TCRdb to the late 2010s). As for the study more broadly: Prior checkpoint blockade, systemic immunosuppressant use, and recent radiotherapy or other anti-cancer therapy within 4 weeks were grounds for patient exclusion. To compare blood and tumor clonotypes, bulk TCR sequencing was performed on 9 to 10 peripheral blood samples from about five patients. Peripheral blood samples averaged around 110,000 TCR templates (range 24,679-257,772) and 36,536 unique clonotypes. RECIST version 1.1 was used to assess clinical response. Patients received pembrolizumab 200 mg every 3 weeks or cemiplimab 350 mg every 2 weeks. The study performed paired single-cell RNA and TCR sequencing on site-matched tumors from BCC or SCC patients before and after anti-PD-1 therapy. A subset of patients also received ongoing daily vismodegib 150 mg during anti-PD-1 treatment. Points the paper makes about the study in general: The source of novel T cell clones was not identified, and lymphoid organs or rare unexpanded clones within the tumor or the tumor periphery could be included among the possible sources. Roughly two fifths of the TCR clonotypes from tumors also showed up in blood, and some novel exhausted tumor clones were present in pre-treatment blood, which suggests peripheral recruitment.

Deep TCRbeta sequencing was performed with the immunoSEQ platform. The study's processing was this. Only productive rearrangements were exported from the immunoSEQ Analyzer for further analysis. T cell phenotypes were assigned to bulk TCRbeta clonotypes by matching to single-cell RNA+TCR-seq clones sharing the same TCRbeta sequence. Clone enrichment in tumor was computed as tumor frequency divided by PBMC frequency from bulk TCR sequencing. TCRs were grouped by GLIPH into specificity groups, defined as clusters of distinct TCRs likely recognizing common antigens via shared CDR3 motifs. As stored in TCRdb, this immuneACCESS dataset retains in-frame rearrangements with V and J assigned. A fraction of the clones does not appear; measured against another copy, unresolved V genes explain less than half of the discrepancy, and the remainder lacks a known reason. That table supplies the V and J calls and clone size; D and trimming were determined from the DNA. The sample has about 59,000 clones on record, around 80% of them singletons. The ten most abundant clones make up about an eighth of the sample.

Sample time point, as interpreted from the label and publication: before anti-PD-1 therapy. Genomic DNA extracted from tumor biopsies or peripheral blood was used for bulk TCRbeta sequencing, with input ranging from roughly 600 ng to 6,004 ng. Every patient was a poor candidate for surgical resection and had histologically proven advanced or metastatic basal or squamous cell carcinoma. The basal cell carcinoma cohort was made up of ten to twelve patients, and bulk tumor TCR sequencing was performed for 7 or 8 of these patients. Concerning this clone itself: Its antigen remains undetermined. Per-base qualities were not stored, and no clone one base away is much larger.

V and J lose 3 bases and 3 bases, and a span of 12 bases separates them. Reading from cysteine to phenylalanine, the CDR3 counts 15 amino acids. The retained sequence is limited to the CDR3, 45 bases, with the frame set at the first base. CDR1 and CDR2, per the germline V gene (reference sequence), are LGHDT and YNNKEL. This receptor was obtained from a human donor with basal cell carcinoma. Here the sequenced sample was PBMCs, taken before anti-PD-1 treatment. The sequence is built from TRBV3-1 (or the pseudogene TRBV3-2) and TRBJ1-5; 5 matching bases give a weak D call of TRBD1. CDR3 reads: CASSQQGMNNQPQHF. DNA sequence: TGTGCCAGCAGCCAGCAGGGAATGAACAATCAGCCCCAGCATTTT.